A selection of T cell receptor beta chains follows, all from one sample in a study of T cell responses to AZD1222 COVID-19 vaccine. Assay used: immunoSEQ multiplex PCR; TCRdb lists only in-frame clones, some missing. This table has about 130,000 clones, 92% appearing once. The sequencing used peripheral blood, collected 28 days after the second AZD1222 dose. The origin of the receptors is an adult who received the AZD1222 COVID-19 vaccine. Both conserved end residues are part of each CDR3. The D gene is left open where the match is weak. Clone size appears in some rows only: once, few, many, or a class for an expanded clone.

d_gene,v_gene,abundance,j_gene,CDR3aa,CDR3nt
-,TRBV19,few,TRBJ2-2,CASSIGGTGELFF,TGTGCCAGTAGTATAGGGGGCACCGGGGAGCTGTTTTTT
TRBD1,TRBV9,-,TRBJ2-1,CASSTGMGTGWDNEQFF,TGTGCCAGCAGCACCGGCATGGGGACAGGGTGGGACAATGAGCAGTTCTTC
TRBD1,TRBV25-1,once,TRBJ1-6,CASSRTGRNNSPLHF,TGTGCCAGCAGTAGGACAGGCCGAAATAATTCACCCCTCCACTTT
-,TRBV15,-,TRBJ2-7,CATSRGGGPAVQYF,TGTGCCACCAGCAGAGGGGGAGGCCCCGCGGTGCAGTACTTC
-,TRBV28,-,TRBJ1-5,CASSRSANLYSNQPQHF,TGTGCCAGCAGTAGGTCAGCCAACCTTTATAGCAATCAGCCCCAGCATTTT
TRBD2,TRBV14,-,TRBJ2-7,CASSPGLAGGPVHEQYF,TGTGCCAGCAGTCCTGGACTAGCGGGAGGGCCAGTGCACGAGCAGTACTTC
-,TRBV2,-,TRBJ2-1,CASSEVSAGEQFF,TGTGCCAGCAGTGAAGTTTCAGCGGGTGAGCAGTTCTTC
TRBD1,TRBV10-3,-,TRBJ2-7,CAISEAGTAYEQYF,TGTGCCATCAGTGAGGCCGGGACAGCCTACGAGCAGTACTTC
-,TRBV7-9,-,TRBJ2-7,CASSSSRRANYGYEQYF,TGTGCCAGCAGCAGCTCCCGAAGGGCAAACTACGGCTACGAGCAGTACTTC
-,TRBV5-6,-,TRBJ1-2,CASRWGGAVYTF,TGTGCCAGCAGATGGGGGGGCGCGGTCTACACCTTC
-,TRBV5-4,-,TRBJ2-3,CASSHQGPTDTQYF,TGTGCCAGCAGCCACCAGGGCCCCACAGATACGCAGTATTTT
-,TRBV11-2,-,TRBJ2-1,CASSLGSITSSYNEQFF,TGTGCCAGCAGCTTAGGGAGTATTACCAGCTCCTACAATGAGCAGTTCTTC
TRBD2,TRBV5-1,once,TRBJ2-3,CASRTSGITDTQYF,TGCGCCAGCAGAACTAGCGGGATCACAGATACGCAGTATTTT
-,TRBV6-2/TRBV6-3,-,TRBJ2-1,CASSYTLVRARLNNEQFF,TGTGCCAGCAGTTACACCCTAGTCCGGGCCAGGCTTAACAATGAGCAGTTCTTC
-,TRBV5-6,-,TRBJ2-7,CASSLGSGYEQYF,TGTGCCAGCAGCTTGGGGTCGGGCTACGAGCAGTACTTC
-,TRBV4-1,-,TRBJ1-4,CASSQDPKGEKLFF,TGCGCCAGCAGCCAAGACCCAAAAGGCGAAAAACTGTTTTTT
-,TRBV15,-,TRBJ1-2,CATSRGLNYGYTF,TGTGCCACCAGCAGGGGACTGAACTATGGCTACACCTTC
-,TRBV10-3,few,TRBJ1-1,CAISESANTEAFF,TGTGCCATCAGTGAGTCTGCTAACACTGAAGCTTTCTTT
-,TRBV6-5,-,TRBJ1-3,CASSYSTKPGNTIYF,TGTGCCAGCAGTTACTCGACAAAACCAGGAAACACCATATATTTT
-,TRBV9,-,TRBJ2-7,CASSVGGNSYEQYF,TGTGCCAGCAGCGTAGGCGGGAACTCCTACGAGCAGTACTTC
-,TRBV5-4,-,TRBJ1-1,CASSLLGGPRGSAEAFF,TGTGCCAGCAGCTTGCTCGGGGGGCCAAGGGGGAGCGCTGAAGCTTTCTTT
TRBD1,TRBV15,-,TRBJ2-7,CATSRYRTGVTEQYF,TGTGCCACCAGCCGTTATAGGACAGGGGTCACCGAGCAGTACTTC
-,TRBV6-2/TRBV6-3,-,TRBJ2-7,CASSPQAREQYF,TGTGCCAGCAGTCCCCAGGCGCGGGAGCAGTACTTC
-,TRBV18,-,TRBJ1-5,CASSPDSNQPQHF,TGTGCCAGCTCCCCAGACAGCAATCAGCCCCAGCATTTT
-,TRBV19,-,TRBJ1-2,CASLNDLNYGYTF,TGTGCCAGCCTAAACGACCTTAACTATGGCTACACCTTC
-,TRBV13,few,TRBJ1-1,CASSLRSTRAEAFF,TGTGCCAGCAGCTTAAGGTCCACAAGGGCTGAAGCTTTCTTT
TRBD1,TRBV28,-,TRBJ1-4,CASSHGTGHEKLFF,TGTGCCAGCAGTCACGGGACAGGGCATGAAAAACTGTTTTTT
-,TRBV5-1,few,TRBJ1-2,CASSLEGSGYTF,TGCGCCAGCAGCTTGGAAGGGAGTGGCTACACCTTC
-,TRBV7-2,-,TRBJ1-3,CASSASGNTIYF,TGTGCCAGCAGCGCGTCTGGAAACACCATATATTTT
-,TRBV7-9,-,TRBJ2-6,CASRRGGTGGANVLTF,TGTGCCAGCAGGCGAGGAGGGACGGGTGGGGCCAACGTCCTGACTTTC